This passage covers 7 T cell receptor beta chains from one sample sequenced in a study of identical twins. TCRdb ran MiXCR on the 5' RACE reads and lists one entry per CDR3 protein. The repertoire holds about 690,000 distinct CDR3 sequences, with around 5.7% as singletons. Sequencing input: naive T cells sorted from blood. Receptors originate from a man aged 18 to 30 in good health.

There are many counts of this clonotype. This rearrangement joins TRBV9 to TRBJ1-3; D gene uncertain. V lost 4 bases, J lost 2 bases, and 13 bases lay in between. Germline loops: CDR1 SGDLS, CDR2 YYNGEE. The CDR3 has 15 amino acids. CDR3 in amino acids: CASSRKRDPGNTIYF. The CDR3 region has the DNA TGTGCCAGCAGCCGGAAGAGAGATCCTGGAAACACCATATATTTT. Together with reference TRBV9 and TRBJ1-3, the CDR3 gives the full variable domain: DSGVTQTPKHLITATGQRVTLRCSPRSGDLSVYWYQQSLDQGLQFLIQYYNGEERAKGNILERFSAQQFPDLHSELNLSSLELGDSALYFCASSRKRDPGNTIYFGEGSWLTVV.

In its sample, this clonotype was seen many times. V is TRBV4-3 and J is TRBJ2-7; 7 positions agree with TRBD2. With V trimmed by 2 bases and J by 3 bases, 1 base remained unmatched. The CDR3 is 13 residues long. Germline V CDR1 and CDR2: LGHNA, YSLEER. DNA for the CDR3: TGCGCCAGCAGCCAAAGGACTAGCTACGAGCAGTACTTC. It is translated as CASSQRTSYEQYF.

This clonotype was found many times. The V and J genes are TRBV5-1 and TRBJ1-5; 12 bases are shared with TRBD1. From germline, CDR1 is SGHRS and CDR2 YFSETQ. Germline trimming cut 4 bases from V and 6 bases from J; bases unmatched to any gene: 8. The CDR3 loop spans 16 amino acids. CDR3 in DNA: TGCGCCAGCAGCCCCGGGACAGGGGGCCGCGCTCAGCCCCAGCATTTT. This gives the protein CASSPGTGGRAQPQHF.

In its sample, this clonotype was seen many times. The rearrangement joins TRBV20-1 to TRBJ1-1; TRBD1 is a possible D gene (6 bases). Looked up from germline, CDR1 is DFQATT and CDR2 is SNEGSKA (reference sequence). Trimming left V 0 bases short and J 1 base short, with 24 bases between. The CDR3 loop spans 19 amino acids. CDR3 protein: CSARDLLDRWYSGNTEAFF. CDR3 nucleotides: TGCAGTGCTAGAGATCTCTTGGACAGATGGTATTCGGGGAACACTGAAGCTTTCTTT.

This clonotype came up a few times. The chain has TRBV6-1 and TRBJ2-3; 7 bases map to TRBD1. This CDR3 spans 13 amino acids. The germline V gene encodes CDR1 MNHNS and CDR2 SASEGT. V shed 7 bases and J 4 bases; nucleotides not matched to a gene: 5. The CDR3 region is CASNPTGSDTQYF. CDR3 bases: TGTGCCAGCAACCCGACAGGGTCAGATACGCAGTATTTT.

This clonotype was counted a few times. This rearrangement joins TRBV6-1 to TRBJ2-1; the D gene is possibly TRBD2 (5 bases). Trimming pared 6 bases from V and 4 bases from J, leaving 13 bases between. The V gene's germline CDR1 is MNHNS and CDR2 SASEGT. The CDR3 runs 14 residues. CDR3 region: CASRAADPYNEQFF. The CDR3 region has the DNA TGTGCCAGCAGGGCAGCGGACCCGTACAATGAGCAGTTCTTC.

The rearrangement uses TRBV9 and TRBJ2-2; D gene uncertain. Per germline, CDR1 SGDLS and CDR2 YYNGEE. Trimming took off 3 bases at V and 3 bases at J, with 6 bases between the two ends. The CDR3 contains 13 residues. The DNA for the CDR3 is TGTGCCAGCAGCGGAATACACACCGGGGAGCTGTTTTTT. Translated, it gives CASSGIHTGELFF.